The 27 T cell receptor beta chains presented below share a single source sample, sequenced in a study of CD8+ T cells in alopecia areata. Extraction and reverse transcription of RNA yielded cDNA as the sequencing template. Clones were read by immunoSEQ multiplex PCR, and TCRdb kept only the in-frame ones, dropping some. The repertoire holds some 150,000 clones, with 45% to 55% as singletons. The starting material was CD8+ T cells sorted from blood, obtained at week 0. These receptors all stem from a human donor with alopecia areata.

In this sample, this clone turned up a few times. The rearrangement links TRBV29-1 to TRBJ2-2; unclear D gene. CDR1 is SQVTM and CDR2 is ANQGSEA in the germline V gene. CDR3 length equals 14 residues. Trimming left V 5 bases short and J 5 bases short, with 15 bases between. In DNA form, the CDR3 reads TGCAGCGTTAACCCGGGCCAAGGTACCGGGGAGCTGTTTTTT. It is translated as CSVNPGQGTGELFF.

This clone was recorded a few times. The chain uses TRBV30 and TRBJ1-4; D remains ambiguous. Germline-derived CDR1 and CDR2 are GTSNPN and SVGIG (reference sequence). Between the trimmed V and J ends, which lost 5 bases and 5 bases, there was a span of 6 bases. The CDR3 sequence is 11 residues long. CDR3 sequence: CAWGLNEKLFF. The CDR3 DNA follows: TGTGCCTGGGGTTTAAATGAAAAACTGTTTTTT.

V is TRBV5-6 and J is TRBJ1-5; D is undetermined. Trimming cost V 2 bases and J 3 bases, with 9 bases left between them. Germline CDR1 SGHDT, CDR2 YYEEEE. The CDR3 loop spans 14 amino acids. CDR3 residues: CASSFGETNQPQHF. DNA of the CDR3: TGTGCCAGCAGCTTCGGGGAAACCAATCAGCCCCAGCATTTT.

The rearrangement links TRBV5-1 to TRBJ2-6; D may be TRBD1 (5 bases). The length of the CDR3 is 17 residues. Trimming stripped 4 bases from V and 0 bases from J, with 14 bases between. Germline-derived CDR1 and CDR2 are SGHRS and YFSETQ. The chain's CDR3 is CASSGSTGRSGANVLTF. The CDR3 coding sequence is TGCGCCAGCAGCGGATCAACAGGCCGCTCTGGGGCCAACGTCCTGACTTTC.

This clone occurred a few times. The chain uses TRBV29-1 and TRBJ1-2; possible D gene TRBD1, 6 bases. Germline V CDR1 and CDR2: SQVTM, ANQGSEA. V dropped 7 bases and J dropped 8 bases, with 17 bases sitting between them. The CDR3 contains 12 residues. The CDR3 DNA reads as TGCAGCGGTGGGCCAGGGGCCTCGGGCTACACCTTC. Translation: CSGGPGASGYTF.

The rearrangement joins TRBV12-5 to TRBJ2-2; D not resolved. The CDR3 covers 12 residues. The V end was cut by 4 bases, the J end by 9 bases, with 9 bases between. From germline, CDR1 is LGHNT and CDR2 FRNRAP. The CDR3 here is CASGSSVWELFF. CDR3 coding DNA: TGTGCTAGTGGTTCCTCCGTGTGGGAGCTGTTTTTT.

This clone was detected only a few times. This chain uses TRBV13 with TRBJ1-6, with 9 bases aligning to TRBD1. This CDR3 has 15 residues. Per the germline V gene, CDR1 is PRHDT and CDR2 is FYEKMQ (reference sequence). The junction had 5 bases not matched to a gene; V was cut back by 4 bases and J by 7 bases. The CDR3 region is CASSSLGTGNSPLHF. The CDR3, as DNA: TGTGCCAGCAGCTCACTCGGGACAGGGAATTCACCCCTCCACTTT.

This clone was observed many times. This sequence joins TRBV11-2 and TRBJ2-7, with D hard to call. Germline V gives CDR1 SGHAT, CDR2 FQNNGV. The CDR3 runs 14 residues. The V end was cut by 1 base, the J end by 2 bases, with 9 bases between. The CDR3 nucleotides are TGTGCCAGCAGCTTAGTGGGTCAAGCCTACGAGCAGTACTTC. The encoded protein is CASSLVGQAYEQYF.

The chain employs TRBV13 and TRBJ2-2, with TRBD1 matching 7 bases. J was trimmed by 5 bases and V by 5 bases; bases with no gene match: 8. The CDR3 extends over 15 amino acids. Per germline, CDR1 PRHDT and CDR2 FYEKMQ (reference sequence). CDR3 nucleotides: TGTGCCAGCAGCCCATGGACAGGCTGGACCGGGGAGCTGTTTTTT. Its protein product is CASSPWTGWTGELFF.

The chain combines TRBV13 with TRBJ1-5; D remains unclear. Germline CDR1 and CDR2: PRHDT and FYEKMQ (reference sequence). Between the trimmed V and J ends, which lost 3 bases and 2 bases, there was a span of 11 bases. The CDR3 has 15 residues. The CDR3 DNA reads TGTGCCAGCAGCTTTGGAGGGCCTCGCAATCAGCCCCAGCATTTT. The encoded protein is CASSFGGPRNQPQHF.

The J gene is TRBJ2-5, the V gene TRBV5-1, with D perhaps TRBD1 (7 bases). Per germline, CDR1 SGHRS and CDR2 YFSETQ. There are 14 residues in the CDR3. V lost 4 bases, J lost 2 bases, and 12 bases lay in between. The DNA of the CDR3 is TGCGCCAGCAGCGGAGGGACAGATCAAGAGACCCAGTACTTC. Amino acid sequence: CASSGGTDQETQYF. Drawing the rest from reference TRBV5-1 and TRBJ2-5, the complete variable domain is KAGVTQTPRYLIKTRGQQVTLSCSPISGHRSVSWYQQTPGQGLQFLFEYFSETQRNKGNFPGRFSGRQFSNSRSEMNVSTLELGDSALYLCASSGGTDQETQYFGPGTRLLVL.

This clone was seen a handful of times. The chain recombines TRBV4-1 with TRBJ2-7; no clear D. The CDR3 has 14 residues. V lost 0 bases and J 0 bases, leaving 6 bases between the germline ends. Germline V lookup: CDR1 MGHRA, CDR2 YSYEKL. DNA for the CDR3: TGCGCCAGCAGCCAAGAGGCAGTCTCCTACGAGCAGTACTTC. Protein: CASSQEAVSYEQYF.

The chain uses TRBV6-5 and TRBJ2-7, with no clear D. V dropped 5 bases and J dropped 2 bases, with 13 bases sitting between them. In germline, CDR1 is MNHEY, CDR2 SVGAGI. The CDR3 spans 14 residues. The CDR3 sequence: CASSDARTPYEQYF. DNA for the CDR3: TGTGCCAGCAGTGACGCACGGACCCCCTACGAGCAGTACTTC.

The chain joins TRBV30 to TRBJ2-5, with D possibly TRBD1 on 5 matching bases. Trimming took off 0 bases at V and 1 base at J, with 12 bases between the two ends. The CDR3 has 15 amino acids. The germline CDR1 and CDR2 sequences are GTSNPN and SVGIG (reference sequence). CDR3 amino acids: CAWSVRRGGQETQYF. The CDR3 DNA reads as TGTGCCTGGAGTGTAAGAAGGGGCGGCCAAGAGACCCAGTACTTC.

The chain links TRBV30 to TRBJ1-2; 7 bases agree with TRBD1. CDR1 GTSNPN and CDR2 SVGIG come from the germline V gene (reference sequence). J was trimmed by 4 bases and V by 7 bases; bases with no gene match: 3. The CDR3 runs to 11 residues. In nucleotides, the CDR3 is TGTGCCTCACGGGACAGCTATGGCTACACCTTC. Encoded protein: CASRDSYGYTF.

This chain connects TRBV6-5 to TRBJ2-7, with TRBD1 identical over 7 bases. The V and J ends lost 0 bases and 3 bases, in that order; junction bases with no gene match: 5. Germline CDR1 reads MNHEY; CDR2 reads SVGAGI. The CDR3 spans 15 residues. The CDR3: CASSYSGQPGYEQYF. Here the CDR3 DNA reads TGTGCCAGCAGTTACTCGGGACAGCCGGGCTACGAGCAGTACTTC.

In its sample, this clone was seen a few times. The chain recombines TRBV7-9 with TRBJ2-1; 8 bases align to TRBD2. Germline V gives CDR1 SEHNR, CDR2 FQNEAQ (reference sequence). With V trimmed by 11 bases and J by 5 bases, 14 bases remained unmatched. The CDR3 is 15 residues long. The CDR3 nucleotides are TGTGCCTGCCTAAGTCATAGCGGGGTTAACAATGAGCAGTTCTTC. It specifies CACLSHSGVNNEQFF.

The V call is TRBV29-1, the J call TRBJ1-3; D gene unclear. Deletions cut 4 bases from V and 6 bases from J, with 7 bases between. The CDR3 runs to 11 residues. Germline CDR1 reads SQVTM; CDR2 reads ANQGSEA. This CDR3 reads CSVVSLNTIYF. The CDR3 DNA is TGCAGCGTTGTCTCTTTAAACACCATATATTTT.

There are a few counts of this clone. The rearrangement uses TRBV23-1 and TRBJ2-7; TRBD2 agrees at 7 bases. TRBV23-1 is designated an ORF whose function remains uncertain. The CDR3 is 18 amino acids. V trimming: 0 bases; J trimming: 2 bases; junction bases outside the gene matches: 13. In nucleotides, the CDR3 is TGCGCCAGCAGTCAATCCTACAGGCGGGGGATCCTTACCTACGAGCAGTACTTC. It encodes CASSQSYRRGILTYEQYF.

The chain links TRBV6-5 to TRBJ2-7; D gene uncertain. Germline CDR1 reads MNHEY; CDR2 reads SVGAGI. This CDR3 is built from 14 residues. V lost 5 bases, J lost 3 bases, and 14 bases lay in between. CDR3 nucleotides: TGTGCCAGCAGTGACGGGCCGAGAAACTACGAGCAGTACTTC. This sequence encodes CASSDGPRNYEQYF.

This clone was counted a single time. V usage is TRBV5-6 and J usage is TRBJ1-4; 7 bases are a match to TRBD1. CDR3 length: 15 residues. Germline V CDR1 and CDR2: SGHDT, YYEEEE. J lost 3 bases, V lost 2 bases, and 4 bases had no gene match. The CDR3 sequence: CASSFAGTANEKLFF. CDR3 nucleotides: TGTGCCAGCAGCTTTGCCGGGACAGCTAATGAAAAACTGTTTTTT. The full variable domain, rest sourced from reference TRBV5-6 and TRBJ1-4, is DAGVTQSPTHLIKTRGQQVTLRCSPKSGHDTVSWYQQALGQGPQFIFQYYEEEERQRGNFPDRFSGHQFPNYSSELNVNALLLGDSALYLCASSFAGTANEKLFFGSGTQLSVL.

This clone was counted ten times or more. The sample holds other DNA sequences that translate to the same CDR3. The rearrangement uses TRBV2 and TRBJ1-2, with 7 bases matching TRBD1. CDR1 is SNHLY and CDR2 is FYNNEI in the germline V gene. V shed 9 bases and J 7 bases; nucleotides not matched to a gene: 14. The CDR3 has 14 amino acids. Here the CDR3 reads CARRGQGTRGGYTF. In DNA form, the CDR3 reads TGTGCCAGGAGGGGGCAGGGAACCAGGGGTGGCTACACCTTC.

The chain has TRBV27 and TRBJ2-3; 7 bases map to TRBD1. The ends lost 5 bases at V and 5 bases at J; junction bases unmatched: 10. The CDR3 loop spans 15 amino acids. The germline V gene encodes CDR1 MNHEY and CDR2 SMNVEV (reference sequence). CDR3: CASSLWQGGRDTQYF. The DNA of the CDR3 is TGTGCCAGCAGTCTCTGGCAAGGGGGCAGAGATACGCAGTATTTT.

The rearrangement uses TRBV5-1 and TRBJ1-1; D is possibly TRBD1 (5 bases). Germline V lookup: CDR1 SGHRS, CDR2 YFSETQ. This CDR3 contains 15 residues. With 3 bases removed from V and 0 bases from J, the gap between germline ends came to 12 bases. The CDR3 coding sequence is TGCGCCAGCAGCTCCCCGGACATAATGAACACTGAAGCTTTCTTT. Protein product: CASSSPDIMNTEAFF.

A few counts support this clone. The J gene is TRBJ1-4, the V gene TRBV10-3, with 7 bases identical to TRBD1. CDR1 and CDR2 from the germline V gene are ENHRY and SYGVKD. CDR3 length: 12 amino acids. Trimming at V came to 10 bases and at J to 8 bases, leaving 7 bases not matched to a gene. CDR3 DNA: TGTGCCACCAGGACAGGAGGAGAAAAACTGTTTTTT. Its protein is CATRTGGEKLFF.

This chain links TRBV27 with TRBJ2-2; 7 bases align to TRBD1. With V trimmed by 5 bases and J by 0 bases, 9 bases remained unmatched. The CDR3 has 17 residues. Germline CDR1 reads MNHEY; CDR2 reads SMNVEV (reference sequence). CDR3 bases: TGTGCCAGCAGTCTCCCAACAGGGGACACGAACACCGGGGAGCTGTTTTTT. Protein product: CASSLPTGDTNTGELFF.

Here the CDR3 reads CASSSEGGPYEQYF. CDR3 in DNA: TGTGCCAGCAGTTCTGAGGGAGGCCCCTACGAGCAGTACTTC. The chain couples TRBV27 to TRBJ2-7; D is perhaps TRBD2 (6 bases). With 4 bases removed from V and 2 bases from J, the gap between germline ends came to 12 bases. Germline V gene lookup returns CDR1 MNHEY and CDR2 SMNVEV (reference sequence). The CDR3 consists of 14 residues.